These 13 T cell receptor beta chains share one sample of origin, sequenced in a study of blood T cells in healthy people across ages. A second about 7 to 11 cycle PCR used barcoded and J-beta primers. One entry per CDR3 protein, called by TCRdb with MiXCR from the 5' RACE reads. The repertoire consists of 600,000 or so distinct CDR3 sequences, with about 28% occurring once and the leading ten covering 15% to 18%. The sequencing input was blood. These receptors all stem from an elderly woman in good health.

This clonotype was found a few times. The J gene is TRBJ2-1, the V gene TRBV13; D is possibly TRBD2 (5 bases). Germline V gives CDR1 PRHDT, CDR2 FYEKMQ (reference sequence). Between the trimmed V and J ends, which lost 6 bases and 7 bases, there was a span of 25 bases. CDR3 size: 17 residues. CDR3 bases: TGTGCCAGCAGTCCCGTACTACGAGTGGATAAGCGGAATGAGCAGTTCTTC. As protein: CASSPVLRVDKRNEQFF.

At least ten counts were recorded for this clonotype. The V call is TRBV12-3 or TRBV12-4, the J call TRBJ2-5; TRBD1 aligns across 10 bases. CDR3 length: 14 amino acids. After removal of 5 bases from V and 5 bases from J, the junction contained 5 bases not matched to a gene. CDR3 nucleotide sequence: TGTGCCAGCAGTCCGACAGGGGGCCGGGAGACCCAGTACTTC. Its translation: CASSPTGGRETQYF.

At least ten counts were recorded for this clonotype. The J gene is TRBJ2-7, the V gene TRBV20-1; D is unresolved. This CDR3 is 13 amino acids long. Looked up from germline, CDR1 is DFQATT and CDR2 is SNEGSKA (reference sequence). The germline V and J ends were trimmed by 4 bases and 9 bases, with 19 bases remaining between them. The CDR3 region is CSATGPPPSGQYF. The CDR3 DNA reads TGCAGTGCTACCGGGCCCCCACCTTCGGGGCAGTACTTC.

This clonotype was detected only a few times. This chain uses TRBV6-5 with TRBJ1-6; D might be TRBD1 (5 bases). The V end was cut by 1 base, the J end by 7 bases, with 11 bases between. This CDR3 comprises 15 residues. Germline CDR1 and CDR2: MNHEY and SVGAGI. In DNA form, the CDR3 reads TGTGCCAGCAGTTACTTCGGGACGGACAATTCACCCCTCCACTTT. Protein sequence: CASSYFGTDNSPLHF.

Only a few counts were recorded for this clonotype. The chain uses TRBV18 and TRBJ1-2; D not resolved. Germline lookup yields CDR1 KGHSH and CDR2 LQKENI. The CDR3 loop spans 14 amino acids. V was clipped by 3 bases and J by 4 bases, with 12 bases between them. The CDR3, as DNA: TGTGCCAGCTCACCGGCCGTGACCGTCTATGGCTACACCTTC. It yields the protein CASSPAVTVYGYTF. Based on the CDR3 plus reference TRBV18 and TRBJ1-2, the full variable domain is NAGVMQNPRHLVRRRGQEARLRCSPMKGHSHVYWYRQLPEEGLKFMVYLQKENIIDESGMPKERFSAEFPKEGPSILRIQQVVRGDSAAYFCASSPAVTVYGYTFGSGTRLTVV.

Worth noting for this clonotype: The junction and the germline gene differ at one end; a read error may be behind it. This chain links TRBV7-3 with TRBJ2-3; 7 nucleotides align to TRBD2. Germline V gives CDR1 SGHTA, CDR2 FQGTGA. The CDR3 is 15 amino acids. CDR3 sequence (DNA): TGTGCCAGCAGCTTTCGGGGGGACCCCACAGATACTCAGTATTTT. Its protein product is CASSFRGDPTDTQYF. Complete variable domain (other parts from reference TRBV7-3 and TRBJ2-3): GAGVSQTPSNKVTEKGKYVELRCDPISGHTALYWYRQSLGQGPEFLIYFQGTGAADDSGLPNDRFFAVRPEGSVSTLKIQRTERGDSAVYLCASSFRGDPTDTQYFGPGTRLTVL.

The chain employs TRBV2 and TRBJ2-6; D might be TRBD1 (6 bases). CDR3 size: 18 residues. Trimming cost V 6 bases and J 2 bases, with 20 bases left between them. Germline lookup yields CDR1 SNHLY and CDR2 FYNNEI. CDR3 sequence (DNA): TGTGCCAGCAGACTTACAAGGGGGAGAGGGCCTGGGGCCAACGTCCTGACTTTC. It specifies CASRLTRGRGPGANVLTF.

This clonotype came up many times. The chain couples TRBV7-8 to TRBJ2-7; 10 nucleotides agree with TRBD1. This CDR3 has 14 amino acids. Germline values: CDR1 SGHVS, CDR2 FQNEAQ. With V trimmed by 6 bases and J by 2 bases, 4 bases remained unmatched. CDR3 sequence (DNA): TGTGCCAGCAGATCCGGGACAGGGGCCTACGAGCAGTACTTC. This translates into CASRSGTGAYEQYF.

The V gene is TRBV12-3 or TRBV12-4, the J gene TRBJ2-3; 14 bases match TRBD2. This CDR3 has 18 residues. V shed 5 bases and J 2 bases; nucleotides not matched to a gene: 9. The CDR3 nucleotides are TGTGCCAGCAGTCCCGGACTAGCGGGGGGATCTTACACAGATACGCAGTATTTT. Protein product: CASSPGLAGGSYTDTQYF.

The chain recombines TRBV12-3 or TRBV12-4 with TRBJ1-3; D gene unclear. Trimming removed 2 bases from V and 0 bases from J, with 5 bases in between. This CDR3 contains 14 residues. CDR3 region: CASSLSHSGNTIYF. CDR3 nucleotide sequence: TGTGCCAGCAGTTTATCCCACTCTGGAAACACCATATATTTT.

This clonotype was seen more than once but under ten times. The V and J genes are TRBV2 and TRBJ2-7, with D maybe TRBD2 (7 bases). The CDR3 consists of 14 residues. V gave up 8 bases and J gave up 5 bases, with 19 bases separating them. Germline V CDR1 and CDR2: SNHLY, FYNNEI. The CDR3 reads CASEWGGRGDEQYF. The CDR3 nucleotides are TGTGCCAGCGAGTGGGGGGGCAGGGGCGACGAGCAGTACTTC.

CDR3 region: CASSRAHANYGYTF. CDR3 DNA: TGTGCCAGCAGCCGGGCCCACGCTAACTATGGCTACACCTTC. J is TRBJ1-2 and V is TRBV28; D ambiguous. Germline V gene sequence: CDR1 MDHEN, CDR2 SYDVKM. The CDR3 sequence is 14 residues long. Trimming stripped 6 bases from V and 0 bases from J, with 11 bases between.

In the case of this clonotype: Possible read error: a much larger clone is one base away. The chain has TRBV12-3 or TRBV12-4 and TRBJ2-5, with D possibly being TRBD2 (6 bases). The CDR3 extends over 12 amino acids. V was pared by 2 bases and J by 9 bases, with 10 bases between. CDR3 residues: CASSLSWEAQYF. The CDR3 DNA follows: TGTGCCAGCAGTTTAAGCTGGGAGGCCCAGTACTTC.